Described below is a single T cell receptor beta chain sequence and its context. Its antigen is unknown. These data come from a study of T cell responses to AZD1222 COVID-19 vaccine. Overall study findings and caveats: In a largely white British group with more females than males, clonal diversity was possibly underestimated.

Germline V gene lookup returns CDR1 PRHDT and CDR2 FYEKMQ (reference sequence). This CDR3 is 14 amino acids long. V was shortened by 0 bases and J by 9 bases, with 9 bases between the two germline ends. Profiled with immunoSEQ multiplex PCR; TCRdb holds only in-frame clones, not every one. The sample carries 250,000 to 300,000 clones, almost 95% recorded once. This chain uses TRBV13 with TRBJ1-6, with D tentatively TRBD1 (5 bases). This clonotype was obtained from an adult who received the AZD1222 COVID-19 vaccine. The sequencing here drew on peripheral blood, taken 28 days after the second AZD1222 dose. CDR3 bases: TGTGCCAGCAGCTTAGGCCGGGGGGGTTCACCCCTCCACTTT. It specifies CASSLGRGGSPLHF.